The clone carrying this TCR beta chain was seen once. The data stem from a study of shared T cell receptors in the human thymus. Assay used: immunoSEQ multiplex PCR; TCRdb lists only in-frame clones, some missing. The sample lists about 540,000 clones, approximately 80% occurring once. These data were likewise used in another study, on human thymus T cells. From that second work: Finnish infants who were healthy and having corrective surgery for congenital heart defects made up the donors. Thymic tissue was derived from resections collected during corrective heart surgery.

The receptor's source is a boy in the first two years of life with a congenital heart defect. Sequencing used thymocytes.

The CDR3 sequence: CATSRGPGGGSYEQYF. The DNA of the CDR3 is TGTGCCACCAGCAGAGGCCCGGGGGGTGGCTCCTACGAGCAGTACTTC. J is TRBJ2-7 and V is TRBV15; 7 bases align to TRBD2. After removal of 1 base from V and 0 bases from J, the junction contained 6 bases not matched to a gene. CDR1 and CDR2 (germline): LNHNV, YYDKDF (reference sequence). This CDR3 is built from 16 residues.